This T cell receptor beta chain was identified during a study of cytomegalovirus exposure and HLA in healthy donors. PCR used 60 Vbeta primers and 13 Jbeta primers. The repertoire was sequenced with immunoSEQ multiplex PCR; TCRdb's copy has only in-frame clones and lacks some. The table includes some 240,000 clones, around four fifths detected once. At collection, donors were nominally healthy, but unrecorded immune exposures were probable. With regard to this clone: Its antigen is currently unknown.

General study results and limits: Later work found most CMV-associated TCR beta chains apparently HLA-restricted. A later analysis revealed that TCR association rates differed between HLA loci, peaking at DRB1 and bottoming out at HLA-C.

The sequenced sample was PBMCs. This TCR was sampled from a male donor in good health and CMV-seronegative.

The CDR3 sequence is CSAPTGGEAFF. The CDR3 DNA follows: TGCAGTGCGCCGACAGGAGGCGAAGCTTTCTTT. The V gene is TRBV20-1, the J gene TRBJ1-1; TRBD1 is a possible D gene (6 bases). This CDR3 has 11 residues. The germline V gene encodes CDR1 DFQATT and CDR2 SNEGSKA (reference sequence). Trimming cost V 6 bases and J 8 bases, with 13 bases left between them.